This entry lists 22 T cell receptor beta chains sequenced from one sample in a study of Graves' ophthalmopathy and Graves' hyperthyroidism. The TCR beta CDR3 regions underwent amplification from RNA transcripts. Scientists carried out first-round RT-PCR using HTBI primers and then a second-round multiplex PCR. One entry per CDR3 protein results from TCRdb running MiXCR on the multiplex PCR reads. Of a few hundred thousand distinct CDR3 sequences in the sample, about a sixth were seen once. Source material: peripheral blood. The origin of the receptors is an adult woman with stable Graves' hyperthyroidism.

This clonotype was counted ten times or more. V gene TRBV5-5 combines with J gene TRBJ2-7; 9 bases agree with TRBD1. Per the germline V gene, CDR1 is SGHKS and CDR2 is YYEKEE (reference sequence). The CDR3 spans 14 residues. Trimming removed 6 bases from V and 4 bases from J; junction bases left unmatched: 8. The CDR3 DNA is TGTGCCAGCAATACTAGGACAGGGGAGTACGAGCAGTACTTC. Translated: CASNTRTGEYEQYF.

This clonotype was detected ten times or more. The chain joins TRBV12-3 or TRBV12-4 to TRBJ2-7; D gene unclear. The CDR3 is made up of 14 amino acids. Trimming pared 2 bases from V and 3 bases from J, leaving 11 bases between. The CDR3 is CASSLLSLLYEQYF. For the CDR3, the DNA is TGTGCCAGCAGTTTACTTAGCCTCCTCTACGAGCAGTACTTC.

V usage is TRBV5-5 and J usage is TRBJ1-5; tentative D call: TRBD1 (5 bases). Germline V CDR1 and CDR2: SGHKS, YYEKEE (reference sequence). V lost 0 bases and J 3 bases, leaving 7 bases between the germline ends. This CDR3 is 14 amino acids long. CDR3 protein: CASSLGGDNQPQHF. The CDR3 DNA reads TGTGCCAGCAGCTTGGGAGGGGACAATCAGCCCCAGCATTTT.

V and J are TRBV3-1 and TRBJ2-5; D gene unclear. With 1 base removed from V and 5 bases from J, the gap between germline ends came to 8 bases. Germline CDR1 reads LGHDT; CDR2 reads YNNKEL (reference sequence). This CDR3 spans 13 amino acids. In DNA, the CDR3 is TGTGCCAGCAGCCAAGCGGTGGACGAGACCCAGTACTTC. Translation: CASSQAVDETQYF.

In this sample, this clonotype turned up many times. The CDR3: CASSRDRGAETQYF. CDR3 DNA: TGTGCCAGCAGCCGGGACAGGGGCGCAGAGACCCAGTACTTC. V gene TRBV6-1 combines with J gene TRBJ2-5; 10 bases fit TRBD1. Germline CDR1 is MNHNS and CDR2 is SASEGT. V was clipped by 6 bases and J by 4 bases; unmatched bases: 5. This CDR3 region has 14 residues.

The rearrangement uses TRBV5-1 and TRBJ2-7, with TRBD1 matching 7 bases. Germline V lookup: CDR1 SGHRS, CDR2 YFSETQ. This CDR3 has 15 residues. The trim removed 0 bases at V and 3 bases at J, leaving 6 bases unmatched. The chain's CDR3 is CASSLVHAGGYEQYF. CDR3 in DNA: TGCGCCAGCAGCTTGGTGCACGCAGGGGGCTACGAGCAGTACTTC.

This clonotype occurred a few times. At one boundary the junction diverges from the germline segment, which might be a read error. The rearrangement links TRBV3-1 to TRBJ2-5, with D unresolved. The CDR3 is 15 amino acids. Germline CDR1 is LGHDT and CDR2 is YNNKEL (reference sequence). As DNA, the CDR3 is TGTGCCAGCAGCCAAGAGTGGCAGAGACAAGAGACCCGGTACTTC. Its translation: CASSQEWQRQETRYF.

The table lists this clonotype with many counts. The rearrangement joins TRBV12-3 or TRBV12-4 to TRBJ1-2; no firm D call. The ends were cut back, 1 base at V and 4 bases at J, with 7 bases in the middle. CDR3 size: 13 residues. CDR3 DNA: TGTGCCAGCAGTTTAGGAGGATCCTATGGCTACACCTTC. Its protein is CASSLGGSYGYTF.

This clonotype occurred many times. The rearrangement uses TRBV28 and TRBJ1-6, with D uncertain. V was shortened by 1 base and J by 5 bases, with 3 bases between the two germline ends. Germline V gene data show CDR1 as MDHEN and CDR2 as SYDVKM. This CDR3 has 13 amino acids. DNA of the CDR3: TGTGCCAGCAGTTTATCAGATAATTCACCCCTCCACTTT. It translates to CASSLSDNSPLHF.

In its sample, this clonotype was seen many times. The chain couples TRBV28 to TRBJ2-4, with unresolved D. There are 11 residues in the CDR3. From germline, CDR1 is MDHEN and CDR2 SYDVKM. Deletions cut 7 bases from V and 3 bases from J, with 4 bases between. Here the CDR3 reads CASTIKNIQYF. In DNA form, the CDR3 reads TGTGCCAGCACCATCAAAAACATTCAGTACTTC.

This clonotype has ten or more counts. The V and J genes are TRBV2 and TRBJ1-3; no clear D. Trimming took off 3 bases at V and 0 bases at J, with 9 bases between the two ends. This CDR3 has 15 residues. In germline, CDR1 is SNHLY, CDR2 FYNNEI. The CDR3 DNA follows: TGTGCCAGCAGTGACCAGGCAGTCTCTGGAAACACCATATATTTT. This encodes CASSDQAVSGNTIYF.

The sample holds many counts of this clonotype. The chain has TRBV7-6 and TRBJ1-1; D might be TRBD1 (5 bases). The CDR3 totals 13 residues. Trimming left V 0 bases short and J 8 bases short, with 10 bases between. Germline V lookup: CDR1 SGHVS, CDR2 FNYEAQ. DNA for the CDR3: TGTGCCAGCAGCTTAGCGAAACAGGACGAAGCTTTCTTT. Its translation: CASSLAKQDEAFF.

The table lists this clonotype with many counts. One junction end disagrees with the germline gene, perhaps due to a read error. The chain has TRBV6-4 and TRBJ2-4; D unresolved. CDR1 MRHNA and CDR2 SNTAGT come from the germline V gene. The CDR3 extends over 14 amino acids. CDR3 DNA: TGTGCCAGCAGTGACTCGAGTAGTAGCCACATTAAGTACTTC. This gives the protein CASSDSSSSHIKYF.

This clonotype has ten or more counts. J is TRBJ1-1 and V is TRBV5-1; no definite D call. The CDR3 consists of 15 residues. Between the trimmed V and J ends, which lost 3 bases and 2 bases, there was a span of 14 bases. CDR1 and CDR2 (germline): SGHRS, YFSETQ. The CDR3 region is CASSSLDGRNTEAFF. DNA for the CDR3: TGCGCCAGCAGCTCGCTGGACGGACGAAACACTGAAGCTTTCTTT.

This clonotype was seen a few times. The rearrangement joins TRBV5-6 to TRBJ1-2, with D unresolved. CDR3 size: 15 residues. The germline V gene encodes CDR1 SGHDT and CDR2 YYEEEE. Trimming pared 4 bases from V and 0 bases from J, leaving 13 bases between. The CDR3 DNA is TGTGCCAGCAGCCTTCGACCGATAGCTAACTATGGCTACACCTTC. This encodes CASSLRPIANYGYTF.

V gene TRBV11-2 combines with J gene TRBJ1-2, with D perhaps matching TRBD1 (5 bases). This CDR3 spans 15 amino acids. CDR1 and CDR2 (germline): SGHAT, FQNNGV. V dropped 0 bases and J dropped 5 bases, with 13 bases sitting between them. CDR3 region: CASSLDPGTHYGYTF. CDR3 nucleotide sequence: TGTGCCAGCAGCTTAGATCCCGGGACCCATTATGGCTACACCTTC.

At least ten counts were recorded for this clonotype. The gene calls are TRBV27 and TRBJ1-2; 7 bases fit TRBD1. CDR1 MNHEY and CDR2 SMNVEV come from the germline V gene (reference sequence). CDR3 length: 16 residues. V shed 3 bases and J 6 bases; nucleotides not matched to a gene: 13. The CDR3 bases are TGTGCCAGCAGTTTCCGCGGAGGGGGCTTGGATCATGGCTACACCTTC. Translating it yields CASSFRGGGLDHGYTF.

The table lists this clonotype with many counts. This sequence joins TRBV28 and TRBJ2-7, with 14 bases matching TRBD2. This CDR3 has 19 residues. Germline V gene sequence: CDR1 MDHEN, CDR2 SYDVKM. J gave up 6 bases and V 7 bases, and 20 bases lay outside the gene matches. The CDR3 here is CASIPWGTSGSQQGGEQYF. As DNA, the CDR3 is TGTGCCAGCATCCCCTGGGGGACTAGCGGGAGTCAACAGGGTGGCGAGCAGTACTTC.

A few counts support this clonotype. The chain combines TRBV19 with TRBJ1-1; tentative D call: TRBD1 (5 bases). Between the trimmed V and J ends, which lost 6 bases and 0 bases, there was a span of 8 bases. Germline values: CDR1 LNHDA, CDR2 SQIVND (reference sequence). The CDR3 runs to 13 residues. CDR3 nucleotide sequence: TGTGCCAGTAGCGGGACTTTGAACACTGAAGCTTTCTTT. Translating it yields CASSGTLNTEAFF.

This sequence joins TRBV29-1 and TRBJ2-2; no clear D. The germline V gene encodes CDR1 SQVTM and CDR2 ANQGSEA. This CDR3 comprises 14 residues. Trimming took 7 bases from V and 0 from J, leaving 12 bases between them. The DNA for the CDR3 is TGCAGCGCCCCCGGGCCAGCGAACACCGGGGAGCTGTTTTTT. It encodes CSAPGPANTGELFF.

This clonotype appeared once. The rearrangement uses TRBV6-5 and TRBJ1-1, with D unresolved. Germline V gives CDR1 MNHEY, CDR2 SVGAGI. This CDR3 contains 16 residues. Trimming stripped 0 bases from V and 5 bases from J, with 16 bases between. The CDR3: CASSYSSAQEKTEAFF. The CDR3 region has the DNA TGTGCCAGCAGTTACTCGAGCGCGCAGGAGAAGACTGAAGCTTTCTTT.

This clonotype was seen at least ten times. This may be a read error, as it is one base from a much larger clone. The chain uses TRBV28 and TRBJ1-5; 9 nucleotides align to TRBD1. Germline V gives CDR1 MDHEN, CDR2 SYDVKM. The CDR3 has 15 residues. This chain's CDR3 is CASSLQGAHNRPQHF. DNA of the CDR3: TGTGCCAGCAGCTTACAGGGGGCACACAATCGGCCCCAGCATTTT.